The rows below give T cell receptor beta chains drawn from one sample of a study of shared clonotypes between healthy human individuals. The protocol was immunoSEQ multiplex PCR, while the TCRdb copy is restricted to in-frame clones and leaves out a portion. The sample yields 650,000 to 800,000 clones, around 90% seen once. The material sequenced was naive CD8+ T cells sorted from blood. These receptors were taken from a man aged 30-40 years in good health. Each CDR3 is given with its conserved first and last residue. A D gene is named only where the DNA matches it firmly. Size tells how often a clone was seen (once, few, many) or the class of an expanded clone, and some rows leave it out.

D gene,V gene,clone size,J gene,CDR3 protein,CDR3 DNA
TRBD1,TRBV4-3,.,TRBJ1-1,CASSQGAGGNTEAFF,TGCGCCAGCAGCCAAGGGGCAGGGGGGAACACTGAAGCTTTCTTT
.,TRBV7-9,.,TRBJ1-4,CASSSRDKKTTNEKLFF,TGTGCCAGCAGCTCCCGGGACAAGAAAACAACTAATGAAAAACTGTTTTTT
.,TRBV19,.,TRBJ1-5,CASSIVGAPNQPQHF,TGTGCCAGTAGTATAGTAGGGGCGCCAAATCAGCCCCAGCATTTT
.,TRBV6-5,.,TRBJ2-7,CASSYSTGTFYEQYF,TGTGCCAGCAGTTACTCGACGGGGACGTTCTACGAGCAGTACTTC
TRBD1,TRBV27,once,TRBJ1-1,CASSLSSTGMNTEAFF,TGTGCCAGCAGTTTATCGTCGACAGGGATGAACACTGAAGCTTTCTTT
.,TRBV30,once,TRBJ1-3,CAWSDPGNTIYF,TGTGCCTGGAGTGATCCGGGAAACACCATATATTTT
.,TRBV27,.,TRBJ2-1,CASSSLPLWRNEQFF,TGTGCCAGCAGTTCCCTTCCTCTTTGGAGGAATGAGCAGTTCTTC
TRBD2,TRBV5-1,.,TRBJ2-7,CASSLGLAVYYEQYF,TGCGCCAGCAGCTTGGGACTAGCGGTTTACTACGAGCAGTACTTC
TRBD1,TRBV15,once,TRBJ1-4,CATSKGQVEKLFF,TGTGCCACCAGCAAGGGACAGGTCGAAAAACTGTTTTTT
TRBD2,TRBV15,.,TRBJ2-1,CATSRGPGLAGESSYNEQFF,TGTGCCACCAGCAGAGGGCCGGGACTAGCGGGAGAAAGCTCCTACAATGAGCAGTTCTTC
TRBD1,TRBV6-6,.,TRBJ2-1,CASSYAGGANEQFF,TGTGCCAGCAGTTACGCAGGGGGCGCCAATGAGCAGTTCTTC
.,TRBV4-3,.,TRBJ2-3,CASSRSSFTDTQYF,TGCGCCAGCAGCCGTTCTAGCTTCACAGATACGCAGTATTTT
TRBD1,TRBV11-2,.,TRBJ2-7,CASSFYLFGQADEQYF,TGTGCCAGCAGCTTTTATCTCTTCGGACAGGCCGACGAGCAGTACTTC
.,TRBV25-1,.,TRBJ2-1,CASSERGKRSGSRNEQFF,TGTGCCAGCAGTGAAAGGGGGAAGAGGAGCGGGTCACGCAATGAGCAGTTCTTC
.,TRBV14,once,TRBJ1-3,CASGQGAGNTIYF,TGTGCCAGCGGCCAAGGGGCTGGAAACACCATATATTTT
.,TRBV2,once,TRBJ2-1,CASSVPEEISEQFF,TGTGCCAGCAGTGTTCCGGAGGAGATCAGTGAGCAGTTCTTC
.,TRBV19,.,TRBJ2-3,CASSPFADPSTDTQYF,TGTGCCAGTAGCCCATTTGCGGATCCTAGCACAGATACGCAGTATTTT
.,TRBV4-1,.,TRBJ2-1,CASSQVLGNEQFF,TGCGCCAGCAGCCAAGTTCTAGGGAATGAGCAGTTCTTC
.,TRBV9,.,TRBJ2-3,CASSVEGGTDTQYF,TGTGCCAGCAGCGTCGAGGGTGGCACAGATACGCAGTATTTT
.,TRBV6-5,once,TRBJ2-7,CASSGWETTHYEQYF,TGTGCCAGCAGTGGCTGGGAGACAACTCACTACGAGCAGTACTTC
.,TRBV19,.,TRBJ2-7,CASSYGGAYEQYF,TGTGCCAGTTCGTACGGGGGCGCCTACGAGCAGTACTTC
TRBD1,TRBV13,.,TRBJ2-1,CASTHRGYLEQFF,TGTGCCAGCACCCACAGGGGATATCTTGAGCAGTTCTTC
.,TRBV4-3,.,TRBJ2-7,CASSQALIPSHEQYF,TGCGCCAGCAGCCAAGCTCTAATACCCTCTCACGAGCAGTACTTC
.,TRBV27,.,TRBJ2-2,CASSLSHDMAGELFF,TGTGCCAGCAGTTTATCCCATGATATGGCCGGGGAGCTGTTTTTT
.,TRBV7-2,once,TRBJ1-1,CASRLGVLDPEAFF,TGTGCCAGCCGCCTGGGCGTGCTGGATCCTGAAGCTTTCTTT
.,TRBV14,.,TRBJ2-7,CASSQDYGSSGRYEQYF,TGTGCCAGCAGCCAAGATTATGGAAGTTCAGGACGCTACGAGCAGTACTTC
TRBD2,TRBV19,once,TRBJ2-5,CASTSVGSGRAETQYF,TGTGCCAGTACCTCCGTGGGGAGCGGGAGGGCCGAGACCCAGTACTTC
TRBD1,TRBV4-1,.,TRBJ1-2,CASSQTTGDDYGYTF,TGCGCCAGCAGCCAAACAACAGGGGATGACTATGGCTACACCTTC
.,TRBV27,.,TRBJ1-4,CASSDDGGEKLFF,TGTGCCAGCAGCGACGACGGCGGGGAAAAACTGTTTTTT
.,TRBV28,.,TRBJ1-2,CASSPHLGRYYGYTF,TGTGCCAGCAGTCCCCACCTGGGACGGTACTATGGCTACACCTTC
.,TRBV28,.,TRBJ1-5,CASVGKGGSNQPQHF,TGTGCCAGCGTGGGGAAGGGGGGTAGCAATCAGCCCCAGCATTTT
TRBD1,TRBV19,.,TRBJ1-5,CASSPSRDSFDQPQHF,TGTGCCAGTAGTCCGTCCCGGGACAGTTTTGATCAGCCCCAGCATTTT
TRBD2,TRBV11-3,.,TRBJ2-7,CASSFKTSGRYEQYF,TGTGCCAGCAGCTTTAAGACTAGCGGGAGGTACGAGCAGTACTTC
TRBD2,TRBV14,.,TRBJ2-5,CASSATSGPFGETQYF,TGTGCCAGCAGCGCGACTAGCGGACCCTTTGGAGAGACCCAGTACTTC
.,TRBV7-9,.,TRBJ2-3,CASSSPPNRGGADTQYF,TGTGCCAGCAGCTCACCTCCGAACAGGGGGGGCGCAGATACGCAGTATTTT
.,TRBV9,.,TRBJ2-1,CASSGTGSYNEQFF,TGTGCCAGCAGCGGAACGGGCTCCTACAATGAGCAGTTCTTC
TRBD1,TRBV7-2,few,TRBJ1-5,CASSLGQGAPNQPQHF,TGTGCCAGCAGCTTAGGGCAGGGGGCGCCGAATCAGCCCCAGCATTTT
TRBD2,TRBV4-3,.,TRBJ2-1,CASSQGGAGAYNEQFF,TGCGCCAGCAGCCAAGGTGGGGCGGGAGCCTACAATGAGCAGTTCTTC
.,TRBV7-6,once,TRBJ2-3,CASSLAPGTLIGDTQYF,TGTGCCAGCAGCTTAGCACCAGGGACTCTAATCGGGGATACGCAGTATTTT
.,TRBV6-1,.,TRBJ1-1,CAASGGMTTEAFF,TGTGCCGCATCCGGGGGTATGACCACTGAAGCTTTCTTT
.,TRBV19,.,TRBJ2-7,CASSMVGSMYEQYF,TGTGCCAGTAGTATGGTCGGGAGCATGTACGAGCAGTACTTC
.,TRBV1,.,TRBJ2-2,CTSSQDPAGTATSPGELFF,TGCACCAGCAGCCAAGATCCCGCCGGGACAGCGACGAGTCCCGGGGAGCTGTTTTTT
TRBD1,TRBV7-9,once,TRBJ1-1,CASSLGQGGNTEAFF,TGTGCCAGCAGCTTAGGACAGGGAGGGAACACTGAAGCTTTCTTT
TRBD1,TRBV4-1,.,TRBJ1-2,CASSERGRDSLLFYGYTF,TGCGCCAGCAGCGAAAGGGGCCGGGACAGCCTTTTATTCTATGGCTACACCTTC
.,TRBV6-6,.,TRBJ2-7,CASSQISGPFSEQYF,TGTGCCAGCAGTCAGATTAGCGGACCCTTTTCGGAGCAGTACTTC
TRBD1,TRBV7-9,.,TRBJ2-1,CASSLGTGNYNEQFF,TGTGCCAGCAGCTTAGGGACAGGGAATTACAATGAGCAGTTCTTC
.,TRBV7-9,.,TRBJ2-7,CASSLNYEQYF,TGTGCCAGCAGCTTGAACTACGAGCAGTACTTC
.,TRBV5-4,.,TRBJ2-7,CASSLDGSSYEQYF,TGTGCCAGCAGCTTGGACGGGAGCTCCTACGAGCAGTACTTC
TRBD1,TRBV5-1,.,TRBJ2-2,CASSLGDRENTGELFF,TGCGCCAGCAGCTTGGGTGACAGGGAAAACACCGGGGAGCTGTTTTTT
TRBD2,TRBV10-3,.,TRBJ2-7,CAISGTSGRALSEQYF,TGTGCCATCAGTGGGACTAGCGGGAGGGCCCTTAGTGAGCAGTACTTC
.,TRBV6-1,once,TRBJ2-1,CASPFGDRTDNEQFF,TGTGCCAGCCCCTTCGGCGACAGGACGGACAATGAGCAGTTCTTC
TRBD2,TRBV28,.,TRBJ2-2,CASRIAGNTGELFF,TGTGCCAGCAGAATAGCGGGAAACACCGGGGAGCTGTTTTTT
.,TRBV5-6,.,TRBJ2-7,CASSSYRVEQYF,TGTGCCAGCAGCTCTTACAGGGTCGAGCAGTACTTC
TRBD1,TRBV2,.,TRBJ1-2,CANRQGTYGYTF,TGTGCCAACAGACAGGGCACATATGGCTACACCTTC